This TCR beta chain was documented in a study of Ad26.COV2.S vaccination and SARS-CoV-2 variants. Study as a whole: Intramuscularly, Ad26.COV2.S was given either once or twice, 56 days apart. Study-wide points: Marked by substantial breadth, spike-specific CD8+ and CD4+ T cell responses were reportedly seen after vaccination. The TCR breadth and depth analyses may have produced an underestimate of total T cell responses.

Germline CDR1 MGHRA, CDR2 YSYEKL. The CDR3 totals 18 residues. Stated treatment: around 19 received Ad26.COV2.S at low or high dose, single or two shots; roughly 5 received placebo; per-sample allocation not given. Specimens were obtained on day 63 following the first vaccine or placebo injection. Donation came from an adult in Boston who was aged 18-55 years. Note on this clone: What it recognizes is unknown.

Clones were sequenced by immunoSEQ multiplex PCR, and TCRdb holds only the in-frame ones, with some missing. Of approximately 340,000 clones in the sample, approximately 81% were seen once. Sequencing used peripheral blood, obtained in a trial of Ad26.COV2.S vaccine versus placebo. The TCR originated in a person aged 18-65 years who received the Ad26.COV2.S COVID-19 vaccine or a placebo. The chain uses TRBV4-1 and TRBJ2-7, with 11 bases matching TRBD2. CDR3 in amino acids: CPPRRGGYSGRASREQYF. The CDR3 DNA sequence: TGCCCCCCCCGCCGAGGGGGGTATAGCGGGAGGGCCTCTCGCGAGCAGTACTTC.